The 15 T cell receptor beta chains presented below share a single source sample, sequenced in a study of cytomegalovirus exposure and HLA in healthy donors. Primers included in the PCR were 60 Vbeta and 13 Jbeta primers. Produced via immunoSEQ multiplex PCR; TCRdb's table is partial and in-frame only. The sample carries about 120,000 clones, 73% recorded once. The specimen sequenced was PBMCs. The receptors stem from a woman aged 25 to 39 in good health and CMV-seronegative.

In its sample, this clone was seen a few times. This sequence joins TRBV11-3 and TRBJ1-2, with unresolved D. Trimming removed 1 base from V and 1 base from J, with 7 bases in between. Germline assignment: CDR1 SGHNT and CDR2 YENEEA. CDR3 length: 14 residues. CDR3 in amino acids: CASSLGAVNYGYTF. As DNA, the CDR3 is TGTGCCAGCAGCTTAGGGGCCGTTAACTATGGCTACACCTTC.

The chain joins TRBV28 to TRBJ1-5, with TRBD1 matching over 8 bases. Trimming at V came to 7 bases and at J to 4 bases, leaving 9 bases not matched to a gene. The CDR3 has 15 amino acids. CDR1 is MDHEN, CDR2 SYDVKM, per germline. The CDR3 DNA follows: TGTGCCAGCAACCTACAGGGGGGGTTAAATCAGCCCCAGCATTTT. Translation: CASNLQGGLNQPQHF.

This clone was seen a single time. The CDR3 DNA reads as TGTGCCAGCAGCGTAGTAGGACAGGCCTACAATGAGCAGTTCTTC. Translation: CASSVVGQAYNEQFF. This chain joins TRBV9 and TRBJ2-1, with 7 bases that match TRBD1. V was clipped by 0 bases and J by 2 bases; unmatched bases: 2. Germline lookup yields CDR1 SGDLS and CDR2 YYNGEE. This CDR3 contains 15 residues.

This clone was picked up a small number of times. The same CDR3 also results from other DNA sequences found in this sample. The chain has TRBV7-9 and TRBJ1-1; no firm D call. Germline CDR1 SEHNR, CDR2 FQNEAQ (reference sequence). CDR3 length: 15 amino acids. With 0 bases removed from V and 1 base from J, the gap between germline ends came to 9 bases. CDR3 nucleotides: TGTGCCAGCAGCTTAGCGCGTCAGGCGAACACTGAAGCTTTCTTT. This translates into CASSLARQANTEAFF. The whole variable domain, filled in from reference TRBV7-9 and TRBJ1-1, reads DTGVSQNPRHKITKRGQNVTFRCDPISEHNRLYWYRQTLGQGPEFLTYFQNEAQLEKSRLLSDRFSAERPKGSFSTLEIQRTEQGDSAMYLCASSLARQANTEAFFGQGTRLTVV.

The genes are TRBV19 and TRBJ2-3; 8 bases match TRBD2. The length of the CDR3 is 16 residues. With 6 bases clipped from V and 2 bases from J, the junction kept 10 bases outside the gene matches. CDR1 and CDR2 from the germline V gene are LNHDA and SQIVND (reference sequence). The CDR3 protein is CASRLRGAPTTDTQYF. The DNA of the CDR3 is TGTGCCAGTAGGTTGCGGGGGGCGCCGACCACAGATACGCAGTATTTT.

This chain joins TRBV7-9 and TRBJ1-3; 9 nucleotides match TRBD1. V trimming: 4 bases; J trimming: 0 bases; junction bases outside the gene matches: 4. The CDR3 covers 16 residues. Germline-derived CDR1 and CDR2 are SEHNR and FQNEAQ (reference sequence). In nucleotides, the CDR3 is TGTGCCAGCAGCTCGACAGGGGGGAGCTCTGGAAACACCATATATTTT. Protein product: CASSSTGGSSGNTIYF.

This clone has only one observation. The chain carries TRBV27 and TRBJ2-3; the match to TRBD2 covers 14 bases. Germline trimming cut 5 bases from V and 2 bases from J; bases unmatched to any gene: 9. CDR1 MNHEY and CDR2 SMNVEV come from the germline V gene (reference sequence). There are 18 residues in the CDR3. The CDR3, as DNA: TGTGCCAGCAGTCTCCATGTGACTAGCGGGAGGGCCACAGATACGCAGTATTTT. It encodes CASSLHVTSGRATDTQYF.

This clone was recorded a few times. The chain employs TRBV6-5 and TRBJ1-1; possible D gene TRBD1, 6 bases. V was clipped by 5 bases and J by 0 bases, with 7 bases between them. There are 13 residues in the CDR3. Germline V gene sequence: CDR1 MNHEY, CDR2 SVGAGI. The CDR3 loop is CASSQGMNTEAFF. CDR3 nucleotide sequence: TGTGCCAGCAGTCAGGGGATGAACACTGAAGCTTTCTTT.

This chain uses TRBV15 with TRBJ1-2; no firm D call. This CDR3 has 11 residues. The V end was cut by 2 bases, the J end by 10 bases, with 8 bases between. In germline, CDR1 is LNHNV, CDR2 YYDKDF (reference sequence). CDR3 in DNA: TGTGCCACCAGCAGAAACTTCGTCTACACCTTC. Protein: CATSRNFVYTF. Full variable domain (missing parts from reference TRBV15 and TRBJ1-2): DAMVIQNPRYQVTQFGKPVTLSCSQTLNHNVMYWYQQKSSQAPKLLFHYYDKDFNNEADTPDNFQSRRPNTSFCFLDIRSPGLGDTAMYLCATSRNFVYTFGSGTRLTVV.

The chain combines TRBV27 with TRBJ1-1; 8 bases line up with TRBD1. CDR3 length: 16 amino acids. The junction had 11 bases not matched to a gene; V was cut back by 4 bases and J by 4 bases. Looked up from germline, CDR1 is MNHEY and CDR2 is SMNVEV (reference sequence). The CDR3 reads CASSSFGQGLPTEAFF. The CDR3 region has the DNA TGTGCCAGCAGTTCCTTCGGACAGGGACTTCCCACTGAAGCTTTCTTT.

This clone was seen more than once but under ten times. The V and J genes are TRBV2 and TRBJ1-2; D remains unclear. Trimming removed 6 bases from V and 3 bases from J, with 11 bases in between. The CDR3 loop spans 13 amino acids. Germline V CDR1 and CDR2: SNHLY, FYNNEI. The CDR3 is CASRGGRDYGYTF. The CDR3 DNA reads TGTGCCAGCAGGGGAGGGCGAGACTATGGCTACACCTTC.

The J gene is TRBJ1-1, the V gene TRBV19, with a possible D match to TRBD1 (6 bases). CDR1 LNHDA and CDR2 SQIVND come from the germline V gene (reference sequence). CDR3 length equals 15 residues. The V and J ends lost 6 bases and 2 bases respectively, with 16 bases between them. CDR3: CASRGGRKENTEAFF. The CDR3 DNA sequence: TGTGCCAGTAGAGGGGGTCGCAAGGAAAACACTGAAGCTTTCTTT.

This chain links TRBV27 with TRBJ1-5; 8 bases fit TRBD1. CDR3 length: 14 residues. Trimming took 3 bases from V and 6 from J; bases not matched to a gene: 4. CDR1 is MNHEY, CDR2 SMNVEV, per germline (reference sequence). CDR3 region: CASSLDRAVQPQHF. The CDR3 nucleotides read TGTGCCAGCAGTTTGGACAGGGCGGTTCAGCCCCAGCATTTT.

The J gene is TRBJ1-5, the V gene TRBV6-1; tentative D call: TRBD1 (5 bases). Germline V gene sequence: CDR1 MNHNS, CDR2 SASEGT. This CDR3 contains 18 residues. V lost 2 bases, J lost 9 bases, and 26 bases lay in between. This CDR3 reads CASSEFPGAGNEGRPQHF. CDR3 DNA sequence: TGTGCCAGCAGTGAATTCCCCGGGGCGGGGAACGAGGGGCGGCCCCAGCATTTT.

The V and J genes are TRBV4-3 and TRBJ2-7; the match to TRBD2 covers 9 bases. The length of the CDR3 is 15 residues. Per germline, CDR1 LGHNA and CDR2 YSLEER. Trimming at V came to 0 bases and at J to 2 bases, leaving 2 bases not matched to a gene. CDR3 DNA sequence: TGCGCCAGCAGCCAAGAGGCTAGCGGGACCTACGAGCAGTACTTC. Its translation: CASSQEASGTYEQYF.